The TCR beta chain described here comes from a study of cytomegalovirus exposure and HLA in healthy donors. Study findings and constraints: TCR association rates varied by HLA locus in a later analysis, with DRB1 highest and HLA-C lowest. Follow-up analysis seemed to connect common viral pathogens with several of the most significant clusters identified. Based on reports, TCR beta sequences accurately predicted HLA-A and HLA-B alleles for most subjects.

V shed 1 base and J shed 5 bases, with 3 bases lying between them. The CDR3 extends over 12 amino acids. Per germline, CDR1 SGHTA and CDR2 FQGNSA. Regarding this clone: Its antigen is not identified.

The PCR employed 60 Vbeta primers together with 13 Jbeta primers. Profiled with immunoSEQ multiplex PCR; TCRdb holds only in-frame clones, not every one. Its clone listing holds tens of thousands of clones. This TCR came from a man younger than 45 in good health and CMV-seronegative. This chain joins TRBV7-2 and TRBJ1-3; no clear D gene. The specimen was PBMCs. The CDR3 spells CASSLERNTIYF. CDR3 coding DNA: TGTGCCAGCAGCTTAGAGCGAAACACCATATATTTT.